These 4 T cell receptor beta chains were sequenced from one sample in a study of CD8+CD57+ T cells in acquired aplastic anemia. CDR3 and TCR beta VDJ profiling relied on a genomic DNA template. MiXCR, run by TCRdb on the reads, gives a single entry per CDR3 protein. The sample records about 210,000 distinct CDR3 sequences, 61% being singletons. The sample comprised sorted CD4+, CD8+, or CD8+CD57+ T cells (not recorded which) from PBMCs. Every receptor here comes from a human donor in good health.

V is TRBV7-3 and J is TRBJ1-2; perhaps TRBD1 as D (6 bases). Per the germline V gene, CDR1 is SGHTA and CDR2 is FQGTGA. With 4 bases removed from V and 7 bases from J, the gap between germline ends came to 16 bases. The CDR3 is 14 amino acids. Here the CDR3 DNA reads TGTGCCAGCAGCTATAGCGGGGGGGCAGCTGGCTACACCTTC. Protein product: CASSYSGGAAGYTF.

This clonotype has a handful of counts. The V and J genes are TRBV7-9 and TRBJ2-7; D is uncertain. This CDR3 contains 14 residues. In germline, CDR1 is SEHNR, CDR2 FQNEAQ (reference sequence). Trimming took 1 base from V and 2 from J, leaving 9 bases between them. The CDR3 DNA follows: TGTGCCAGCAGCTTAGATGACACCACCTACGAGCAGTACTTC. The encoded protein is CASSLDDTTYEQYF.

V is TRBV20-1 and J is TRBJ1-1, with 10 bases fitting TRBD1. Germline V gives CDR1 DFQATT, CDR2 SNEGSKA (reference sequence). The CDR3 is made up of 15 amino acids. V gave up 6 bases and J gave up 0 bases; unmatched junction bases: 7. DNA for the CDR3: TGCAGTGCATCGACAGGGGGCGCGGTGAACACTGAAGCTTTCTTT. It encodes CSASTGGAVNTEAFF.

The DNA for the CDR3 is TGTGCCAGCAGCTTATTACCGGGACAGAGGCCCTGCAATGAGCAGTTCTTC. It specifies CASSLLPGQRPCNEQFF. The chain carries TRBV7-2 and TRBJ2-1, with 7 positions matching TRBD1. V lost 2 bases, J lost 6 bases, and 13 bases stayed unmatched. The CDR3 runs 17 residues. Germline assignment: CDR1 SGHTA and CDR2 FQGNSA.